This T cell receptor (beta chain) was captured in a study of T cells in Graves' hyperthyroidism and ophthalmopathy. Researchers amplified the TCR beta CDR3 regions from RNA transcripts. HTBI primers drove first-round RT-PCR of the TCR CDR3. One entry per CDR3 protein results from TCRdb running MiXCR on the multiplex PCR reads. Counted here are about 180,000 distinct CDR3 sequences, about 17% occurring once; the ten biggest clones make up roughly 30%. This clonotype has just a few counts. The CDR3 extends over 14 amino acids. Germline-derived CDR1 and CDR2 are MNHEY and SMNVEV (reference sequence). Trimming stripped 5 bases from V and 5 bases from J, with 13 bases between.

Sequenced sample: blood. This chain uses TRBV27 with TRBJ1-5, with a weak D call TRBD1 (5 bases). This TCR derives from a woman aged 45 to 65 with Graves' hyperthyroidism. CDR3 in amino acids: CASSPGRGDQPQHF. DNA of the CDR3: TGTGCCAGCAGTCCGGGGAGAGGGGATCAGCCCCAGCATTTT.